This paragraph covers one T cell receptor beta chain sequence. What it recognizes is unknown. This record comes from a study of STAT5B mutations in CD4+ large granular lymphocyte leukemia. Study-level results: Compared with healthy controls (2/35), patient top clones favored TRBV06 (8/27). About a quarter of private leukemic clonotypes occurred rarely in other patients' non-leukemic repertoires.

The germline gives CDR1 SNHLY, CDR2 FYNNEI. V was clipped by 8 bases and J by 1 base, with 8 bases between them. The CDR3 is made up of 12 amino acids. Assay used: immunoSEQ multiplex PCR; TCRdb lists only in-frame clones, some missing. The repertoire consists of about 23,000 clones, with around 80% occurring once and the leading ten covering 0.4% to 0.45%. The material sequenced was CD4+ T cells from blood buffy coats. This receptor was identified in a human donor in good health. This rearrangement joins TRBV2 to TRBJ1-1, with no clear D. The CDR3 sequence: CASQVPNTEAFF. For the CDR3, the DNA is TGTGCCAGCCAGGTCCCGAACACTGAAGCTTTCTTT.